The rows below give T cell receptor beta chains drawn from one sample of a study of OX40 agonist ivuxolimab in advanced cancers. Libraries were prepared by immunoSEQ multiplex PCR; TCRdb keeps only in-frame clonotypes and omits some of them. The table lists approximately 40,000 clones, roughly 90% of them singletons. The sample in question was CD4+ or CD8+ T cells sorted from blood, obtained in a trial of the OX40 agonist ivuxolimab. The receptors were gathered from an adult with an advanced solid tumor such as melanoma, head and neck, liver or kidney cancer. Both conserved end residues are part of each CDR3.

CASSLLGGNTEAFF	TRBV28	TRBJ1-1
CASSLVQGTTEAFF	TRBV5-5	TRBJ1-1
CASSLVRGSFTDTQYF	TRBV7-9	TRBJ2-3
CASSYEPNTEAFF	TRBV28	TRBJ1-1
CASSVAGTGGFNEQFF	TRBV9	TRBJ2-1
CASSSVPTEAFF	TRBV2	TRBJ1-1
CAWSILAGELAGELFF	TRBV30	TRBJ2-2
CASSPEGDRNEKLFF	TRBV9	TRBJ1-4
CASSLDYEQYF	TRBV4-1	TRBJ2-7
CASFAGPQNTGELFF	TRBV6-5	TRBJ2-2
CAISESGEGNTEAFF	TRBV10-3	TRBJ1-1
CASSFPSSGRAPGELFF	TRBV28	TRBJ2-2
CASSLDVGAYEQYF	TRBV11-2	TRBJ2-7
CASSRDSYNEQFF	TRBV27	TRBJ2-1
CASSSGTLPGNIQYF	TRBV27	TRBJ2-4
CASSLGGEAFF	TRBV7-2	TRBJ1-1
CASSGGERPDTQYF	TRBV7-9	TRBJ2-3
CAWLGLAGLYF	TRBV30	TRBJ2-3
CASSLDRGPNQPQHF	TRBV7-2	TRBJ1-5
CASSRVGGGSRDEKLFF	TRBV7-9	TRBJ1-4
CASSVTGSGTGELFF	TRBV9	TRBJ2-2
CASSLAGRSTGELFF	TRBV11-2	TRBJ2-2
CASSRGQQLFSTDTQYF	TRBV7-9	TRBJ2-3
CASSPLAGGYNEQFF	TRBV7-3	TRBJ2-1
CASSLVSLAGGNEQFF	TRBV7-9	TRBJ2-1
CASSLRKTLAGAEAFF	TRBV18	TRBJ1-1
CASSVRGGELFF	TRBV4-1	TRBJ2-2
CASTLLEGGGEEQFF	TRBV11-2	TRBJ2-1
CSAPRTGNGNTEAFF	TRBV29-1	TRBJ1-1